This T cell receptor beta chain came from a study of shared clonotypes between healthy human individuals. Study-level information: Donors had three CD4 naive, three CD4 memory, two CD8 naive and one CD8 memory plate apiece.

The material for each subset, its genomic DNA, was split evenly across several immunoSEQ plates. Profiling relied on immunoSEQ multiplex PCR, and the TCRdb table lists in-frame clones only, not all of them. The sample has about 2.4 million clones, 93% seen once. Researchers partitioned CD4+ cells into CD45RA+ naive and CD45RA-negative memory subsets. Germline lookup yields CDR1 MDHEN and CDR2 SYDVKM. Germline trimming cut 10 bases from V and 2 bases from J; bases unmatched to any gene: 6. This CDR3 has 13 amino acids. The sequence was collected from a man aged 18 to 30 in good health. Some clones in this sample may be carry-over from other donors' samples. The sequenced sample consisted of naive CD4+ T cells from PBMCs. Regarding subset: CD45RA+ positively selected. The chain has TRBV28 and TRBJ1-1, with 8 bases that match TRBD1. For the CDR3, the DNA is TGTGCCACAGGGGGCTGGGGAAACACTGAAGCTTTCTTT. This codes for CATGGWGNTEAFF.